These 19 T cell receptor beta chains originate from one sample sequenced in a study of T-cell memory formation after mild COVID-19 (dated by TCRdb to the early 2020s). Library construction relied on 5' RACE. Sequencing was carried out with an Illumina NovaSeq 6000. TCRdb cleaned the public reads at Q25 with fastp, built clones with MiXCR and kept in-frame beta chains. Under each unique CDR3 protein, matching rows form one entry showing the most common genes and DNA. The sample includes roughly 250,000 distinct CDR3 sequences, with 16% observed a single time. The ten largest clones take up approximately 3.6% of the sample. Sequencing was done on a sample of PBMCs or a T cell subset sorted from them (not recorded which). These receptors all come from a man in his late teens or twenties who had mild COVID-19 (a few samples of this study predate the infection). The sample titles of this study are shuffled in the database, so cell type and time point are left out; the donor was told from shared clones.

The chain uses TRBV10-3 and TRBJ2-2; 12 nucleotides agree with TRBD2. With 6 bases clipped from V and 2 bases from J, the junction kept 4 bases outside the gene matches. Germline V gene lookup returns CDR1 ENHRY and CDR2 SYGVKD. The CDR3 consists of 16 residues. The CDR3 here is CAISRTSGVNTGELFF. The CDR3 bases are TGTGCCATCAGCCGGACTAGCGGGGTCAACACCGGGGAGCTGTTTTTT.

This clonotype has a handful of counts. The chain links TRBV6-2 or TRBV6-3 to TRBJ2-7; no reliable D call. V lost 6 bases to trimming and J lost 3 bases, with 6 bases between them. The CDR3 spans 11 residues. The V gene's germline CDR1 is MNHEY and CDR2 SVGEGT. The DNA of the CDR3 is TGTGCCAGCAGCGGAAGCTACGAGCAGTACGTC. Residues: CASSGSYEQYV.

The V call is TRBV7-2, the J call TRBJ2-5, with TRBD2 matching 13 bases. V lost 2 bases to trimming and J lost 2 bases; unmatched junction nucleotides: 8. The germline CDR1 and CDR2 sequences are SGHTA and FQGNSA. The CDR3 spans 18 residues. This chain's CDR3 is CASSLSYRTSGGQETQYF. For the CDR3, the DNA is TGTGCCAGCAGCTTATCCTATCGGACTAGCGGGGGACAAGAGACCCAGTACTTC.

The CDR3 DNA follows: TGTGCCTGTCCGGGAACAACTAATGAAAAACTGTTTTTT. Its protein is CACPGTTNEKLFF. The chain has TRBV30 and TRBJ1-4, with no clear D. The CDR3 is made up of 13 amino acids. Germline values: CDR1 GTSNPN, CDR2 SVGIG (reference sequence). V was trimmed by 6 bases and J by 0 bases, leaving 8 bases between them.

The chain links TRBV10-3 to TRBJ2-5; 9 bases are shared with TRBD1. The junction had 3 bases not matched to a gene; V was cut back by 2 bases and J by 5 bases. The CDR3 extends over 14 amino acids. Germline V CDR1 and CDR2: ENHRY, SYGVKD. The CDR3 sequence is CAISETGGKETQYF. The CDR3 DNA reads TGTGCCATCAGTGAGACAGGGGGCAAGGAGACCCAGTACTTC.

The CDR3 here is CASSWRGQGSPLHF. CDR3 sequence (DNA): TGTGCCAGCAGCTGGAGGGGACAGGGATCACCCCTCCACTTT. The chain employs TRBV5-5 and TRBJ1-6, with 9 nucleotides matching TRBD1. Germline V gives CDR1 SGHKS, CDR2 YYEKEE (reference sequence). This CDR3 region has 14 residues. V gave up 3 bases and J gave up 10 bases; unmatched junction bases: 5.

The chain joins TRBV27 to TRBJ2-5; D gene ambiguous. Per the germline V gene, CDR1 is MNHEY and CDR2 is SMNVEV (reference sequence). V lost 4 bases, J lost 5 bases, and 11 bases lay in between. This CDR3 region has 13 residues. The CDR3 here is CASSSRAEETQYF. The CDR3 DNA follows: TGTGCCAGCAGTTCTCGGGCGGAGGAGACCCAGTACTTC.

This clonotype occurred a few times. V and J are TRBV6-5 and TRBJ1-6; TRBD1 is a possible D gene (6 bases). CDR3 length: 14 residues. V shed 2 bases and J shed 4 bases, with 6 bases lying between them. In germline, CDR1 is MNHEY, CDR2 SVGAGI. CDR3 in amino acids: CASSYRGYNSPLHF. DNA for the CDR3: TGTGCCAGCAGTTACAGGGGGTATAATTCACCCCTCCACTTT.

This clonotype was detected only a few times. V is TRBV12-5 and J is TRBJ2-3; the D is unclear. V was cut by 7 bases and J by 5 bases, with 10 bases left in between. Germline V gene lookup returns CDR1 LGHNT and CDR2 FRNRAP. This CDR3 contains 12 residues. The CDR3 loop is CASAADGDTQYF. CDR3 DNA: TGTGCTAGTGCCGCCGATGGAGATACGCAGTATTTT. Drawing the rest from reference TRBV12-5 and TRBJ2-3, the complete variable domain is DARVTQTPRHKVTEMGQEVTMRCQPILGHNTVFWYRQTMMQGLELLAYFRNRAPLDDSGMPKDRFSAEMPDATLATLKIQPSEPRDSAVYFCASAADGDTQYFGPGTRLTVL.

The table lists this clonotype with many counts. The V call is TRBV10-3, the J call TRBJ2-4, with D tentatively TRBD2 (5 bases). Per the germline V gene, CDR1 is ENHRY and CDR2 is SYGVKD. V was cut by 4 bases and J by 6 bases, with 7 bases left in between. The CDR3 contains 12 residues. The CDR3 here is CAISAEGNIQYF. CDR3 DNA: TGTGCCATCAGTGCTGAGGGAAACATTCAGTACTTC.

This clonotype was picked up a small number of times. The chain carries TRBV15 and TRBJ2-7; 14 bases align to TRBD2. This CDR3 is built from 16 residues. The V and J ends lost 3 bases and 4 bases, in that order; junction bases with no gene match: 5. Germline loops: CDR1 LNHNV, CDR2 YYDKDF (reference sequence). CDR3 coding DNA: TGTGCCACCAGCAGCGGGACTAGCGGGGGCCCTTACGAGCAGTACTTC. It yields the protein CATSSGTSGGPYEQYF.

V usage is TRBV4-3 and J usage is TRBJ1-6; D is perhaps TRBD1 (6 bases). CDR1 and CDR2 (germline): LGHNA, YSLEER. There are 16 residues in the CDR3. The V end was cut by 0 bases, the J end by 6 bases, with 12 bases between. DNA of the CDR3: TGCGCCAGCAGCCAAGATTGGGTACAGGGTAATTCACCCCTCCACTTT. Protein: CASSQDWVQGNSPLHF.

Many counts were recorded for this clonotype. This chain uses TRBV7-8 with TRBJ1-1; D call uncertain. V was pared by 3 bases and J by 5 bases, with 10 bases between. Per the germline V gene, CDR1 is SGHVS and CDR2 is FQNEAQ. This CDR3 region has 13 residues. CDR3: CASSFFGLTEAFF. The DNA for the CDR3 is TGTGCCAGCAGCTTTTTCGGGTTAACTGAAGCTTTCTTT.

This clonotype turned up a few times. This chain joins TRBV3-1 and TRBJ1-2; tentatively, D is TRBD1 (5 bases). The CDR3 length is 13 residues. V was pared by 0 bases and J by 13 bases, with 15 bases between. Looked up from germline, CDR1 is LGHDT and CDR2 is YNNKEL (reference sequence). Here the CDR3 DNA reads TGTGCCAGCAGCCAAGACTTGGGACGGGCTTTCACCTTC. Translation gives CASSQDLGRAFTF. The full variable domain, rest sourced from reference TRBV3-1 and TRBJ1-2, is DTAVSQTPKYLVTQMGNDKSIKCEQNLGHDTMYWYKQDSKKFLKIMFSYNNKELIINETVPNRFSPKSPDKAHLNLHINSLELGDSAVYFCASSQDLGRAFTFGSGTRLTVV.

The chain recombines TRBV12-3 or TRBV12-4 with TRBJ1-2; D might be TRBD1 (6 bases). V gave up 5 bases and J gave up 8 bases, with 9 bases separating them. The CDR3 extends over 11 amino acids. Written as DNA, the CDR3 is TGTGCCAGCAGTACAGGGACCGGCTACACCTTC. The encoded protein is CASSTGTGYTF.

The V and J genes are TRBV2 and TRBJ2-2; the D gene is possibly TRBD2 (5 bases). Trimming left V 3 bases short and J 3 bases short, with 8 bases between. The CDR3 consists of 14 residues. Germline assignment: CDR1 SNHLY and CDR2 FYNNEI. The DNA for the CDR3 is TGTGCCAGCAGTGATAGAGGGTACACCGGGGAGCTGTTTTTT. It encodes CASSDRGYTGELFF.

This clonotype came up a few times. The junction departs from germline at one end; a sequencing error may be responsible. The genes are TRBV28 and TRBJ1-1, with D perhaps matching TRBD1 (6 bases). Germline V lookup: CDR1 MDHEN, CDR2 SYDVKM. The CDR3 has 12 amino acids. The CDR3 region is CASSLIGQRVYF. The CDR3, as DNA: TGTGCCAGCAGTTTAATAGGACAGCGGGTCTACTTT.

The J gene is TRBJ1-2, the V gene TRBV18; 9 positions agree with TRBD1. The CDR3 contains 14 residues. V shed 2 bases, J shed 5 bases, and the junction held 3 bases outside the gene matches. CDR1 is KGHSH and CDR2 is LQKENI in the germline V gene. Here the CDR3 DNA reads TGTGCCAGCTCACCAACGGGACAGGGATATGGCTACACCTTC. This translates into CASSPTGQGYGYTF.

This clonotype was counted many times. The chain is built from TRBV4-2 and TRBJ2-5, with 11 bases matching TRBD2. The CDR3 loop spans 16 amino acids. J gave up 5 bases and V 4 bases, and 9 bases lay outside the gene matches. CDR1 and CDR2 (germline): LGHNA, YNFKEQ. CDR3 DNA: TGTGCCAGCAGCCCCGGACTAGCGGGCCTTTCGGAGACCCAGTACTTC. Its protein product is CASSPGLAGLSETQYF.